The 22 T cell receptor beta chains in this list originate from one sample, sequenced in a study of T-cell memory formation after mild COVID-19. One entry per CDR3 protein, called by TCRdb with MiXCR from the 5' RACE reads. The profile covers approximately 390,000 distinct CDR3 sequences, with about a sixth appearing a single time and 20% to 25% taken by the ten largest. Material: PBMCs or a T cell subset sorted from them (not recorded which). These receptors all come from a man between 18 and 29 years old who had mild COVID-19 (a few samples of this study predate the infection). Cell type and time point are not known.

The V call is TRBV20-1, the J call TRBJ2-3, with D hard to call. This CDR3 is built from 11 residues. Germline V CDR1 and CDR2: DFQATT, SNEGSKA (reference sequence). V was shortened by 3 bases and J by 7 bases, with 8 bases between the two germline ends. The CDR3 nucleotides are TGCAGTGCTAGTTACGAGTATACGCAGTATTTT. Its protein product is CSASYEYTQYF.

The chain carries TRBV7-3 and TRBJ2-2; D is perhaps TRBD1 or TRBD2 (5 bases each). The V gene lost 5 bases and the J gene lost 5 bases, with 18 bases spanning the gap. This CDR3 comprises 16 residues. CDR1 SGHTA and CDR2 FQGTGA come from the germline V gene. In DNA, the CDR3 is TGTGCCAGCAGCCCCAGTCTAGGGACCCCGACCGGGGAGCTGTTTTTT. Its translation: CASSPSLGTPTGELFF.

In the case of this clonotype: An end of the junction does not agree with germline; a read error may underlie this. The CDR3 sequence is CATSGQGNQPQHF. The CDR3 nucleotides are TGTGCCACAAGTGGACAGGGCAATCAGCCCCAGCATTTT. The V call is TRBV24-1, the J call TRBJ1-5; 7 bases align to TRBD1. Germline CDR1 reads KGHDR; CDR2 reads SFDVKD. This CDR3 region has 13 residues.

The CDR3 DNA follows: TGTGCCAGCAGCCCCCAGAGCTCTGGAAACACCATATATTTT. This translates into CASSPQSSGNTIYF. This chain joins TRBV7-2 and TRBJ1-3, with D uncertain. Germline V CDR1 and CDR2: SGHTA, FQGNSA. CDR3 size: 14 residues. Trimming pared 5 bases from V and 0 bases from J, leaving 8 bases between.

The sample holds a few counts of this clonotype. The CDR3 DNA is TGTGCCAGCAGCTTTGTAGCAGGGGCCAACGTCCTGACTTTC. Translation: CASSFVAGANVLTF. The chain carries TRBV7-9 and TRBJ2-6, with D unclear. V lost 3 bases to trimming and J lost 4 bases, with 7 bases between them. The CDR3 extends over 14 amino acids. Germline CDR1 SEHNR, CDR2 FQNEAQ (reference sequence).

This clonotype was observed a handful of times. J is TRBJ1-2 and V is TRBV29-1; TRBD1 agrees at 7 bases. This CDR3 has 14 residues. The V segment lost 6 bases and the J segment 2 bases; nucleotides outside the gene matches: 9. The V gene's germline CDR1 is SQVTM and CDR2 ANQGSEA. This chain's CDR3 is CSVQTGYSNYGYTF. The CDR3 DNA reads TGCAGCGTGCAGACAGGGTATTCCAACTATGGCTACACCTTC.

In this sample, this clonotype turned up a few times. The rearrangement joins TRBV4-1 to TRBJ2-1, with 12 positions matching TRBD2. J lost 7 bases, V lost 4 bases, and 20 bases had no gene match. Germline CDR1 reads MGHRA; CDR2 reads YSYEKL. This CDR3 region has 20 residues. CDR3 DNA: TGCGCCAGCAGCCCGAACCGCTGGACTAGCGGGGAGGACCTCGGGAATGAGCAGTTCTTC. Amino acids: CASSPNRWTSGEDLGNEQFF.

This clonotype was counted ten times or more. The V call is TRBV4-3, the J call TRBJ2-2; D uncertain. The V end was cut by 3 bases, the J end by 0 bases, with 8 bases between. This CDR3 comprises 15 residues. Germline lookup yields CDR1 LGHNA and CDR2 YSLEER. The CDR3 region has the DNA TGCGCCAGCAGCCAGGTGTCCACGAACACCGGGGAGCTGTTTTTT. Its protein is CASSQVSTNTGELFF.

This clonotype was recorded many times. The chain recombines TRBV12-3 or TRBV12-4 with TRBJ2-1; D uncertain. The germline V and J ends were trimmed by 6 bases and 7 bases, with 10 bases remaining between them. The CDR3 is 12 residues long. The CDR3 sequence: CASSRVGNEQFF. CDR3 sequence (DNA): TGTGCCAGCAGCCGAGTAGGGAATGAGCAGTTCTTC.

The rearrangement links TRBV28 to TRBJ2-1; 7 bases map to TRBD2. The germline gives CDR1 MDHEN, CDR2 SYDVKM. Germline trimming cut 8 bases from V and 0 bases from J; bases unmatched to any gene: 1. CDR3 length: 13 residues. The CDR3 is CASGGGSYNEQFF. The CDR3 coding sequence is TGTGCCAGCGGGGGGGGCTCCTACAATGAGCAGTTCTTC.

The sample holds one count of this clonotype. V usage is TRBV12-1 and J usage is TRBJ2-1; the table's D call, TRBD2, was not checked against the DNA. TRBV12-1 is a documented pseudogene. CDR3 size: 15 residues. The CDR3 sequence is CASSFKAGFGNEQFF. The CDR3 DNA reads as TGTGCCAGCAGCTTCAAAGCGGGGTTTGGCAATGAGCAGTTCTTC.

With regard to this clonotype: At one end the junction does not follow the germline gene, possibly because of a read error. The chain joins TRBV7-7 to TRBJ2-2, with TRBD2 matching 8 bases. Germline CDR1 is SSHAT and CDR2 is FNYEAQ (reference sequence). CDR3 length: 16 residues. CDR3 loop: CASSSAGGTNTGELFF. The CDR3 region has the DNA TGTGCTAGCAGCTCGGCGGGGGGTACTAACACCGGGGAGCTGTTTTTT.

V is TRBV6-5 and J is TRBJ1-1, with unresolved D. The germline V gene has CDR1 MNHEY and CDR2 SVGAGI. V lost 10 bases and J lost 4, with 13 bases in between. There are 12 residues in the CDR3. The CDR3 DNA reads TGTGCCACCAGACGGGCTGGCACTGAAGCTTTCTTT. It is translated as CATRRAGTEAFF.

The chain couples TRBV10-3 to TRBJ2-3; D perhaps matches TRBD2 (6 bases). Per germline, CDR1 ENHRY and CDR2 SYGVKD. This CDR3 comprises 17 residues. Trimming shortened V by 2 bases and J by 0 bases, and 15 bases separated the two germline ends. CDR3 loop: CAISEGGGLISTDTQYF. The CDR3 DNA sequence: TGTGCCATCAGTGAGGGGGGAGGACTCATCAGCACAGATACGCAGTATTTT.

In its sample, this clonotype was seen a few times. This chain connects TRBV7-6 to TRBJ2-3; D call uncertain. This CDR3 has 14 residues. Trimming left V 4 bases short and J 1 base short, with 9 bases between. The V gene's germline CDR1 is SGHVS and CDR2 FNYEAQ. The CDR3 coding sequence is TGTGCCAGCAGCTCTAGTCAGGGCACAGATACGCAGTATTTT. Its protein is CASSSSQGTDTQYF.

This clonotype was observed a few times. The chain carries TRBV4-2 and TRBJ1-1, with D possibly being TRBD1 (5 bases). V lost 3 bases and J lost 4, with 12 bases in between. CDR3 length equals 14 residues. The germline gives CDR1 LGHNA, CDR2 YNFKEQ. DNA of the CDR3: TGTGCCAGCAGCCAGAGTGACAGATTCACTGAAGCTTTCTTT. It specifies CASSQSDRFTEAFF.

In this sample, this clonotype turned up a few times. The V and J genes are TRBV20-1 and TRBJ2-3, with D possibly matching TRBD2 (5 bases). The CDR3 contains 14 residues. Germline V CDR1 and CDR2: DFQATT, SNEGSKA (reference sequence). The V end lost 3 bases, the J end lost 0 bases, and 10 bases lay between the germline ends. DNA for the CDR3: TGCAGTGCTAGGGACTTCCGTAGCACAGATACGCAGTATTTT. Protein sequence: CSARDFRSTDTQYF.

The rearrangement uses TRBV5-1 and TRBJ2-2; 9 bases match TRBD2. The ends lost 5 bases at V and 4 bases at J; junction bases unmatched: 12. Germline V gives CDR1 SGHRS, CDR2 YFSETQ. The CDR3 is 17 residues long. The chain's CDR3 is CASRERGAPLATGELFF. CDR3 nucleotide sequence: TGCGCCAGCAGGGAGCGGGGGGCGCCGCTAGCCACCGGGGAGCTGTTTTTT.

The chain recombines TRBV5-1 with TRBJ2-6; no firm D call. Trimming pared 0 bases from V and 4 bases from J, leaving 17 bases between. This CDR3 is built from 18 residues. In germline, CDR1 is SGHRS, CDR2 YFSETQ. The CDR3 loop is CASSLGPTMALGANVLTF. For the CDR3, the DNA is TGCGCCAGCAGCTTGGGCCCGACCATGGCCCTGGGGGCCAACGTCCTGACTTTC.

This sequence joins TRBV27 and TRBJ1-2; 8 bases fit TRBD1. Germline CDR1 reads MNHEY; CDR2 reads SMNVEV (reference sequence). This CDR3 is built from 14 residues. Trimming cost V 6 bases and J 3 bases; bases outside gene matches: 6. CDR3 loop: CASSGQGSYYGYTF. In nucleotides, the CDR3 is TGTGCCAGCAGCGGACAGGGCTCCTACTATGGCTACACCTTC.

The genes are TRBV20-1 and TRBJ1-3; D is uncertain. Trimming pared 1 base from V and 4 bases from J, leaving 11 bases between. The CDR3 covers 14 residues. Looked up from germline, CDR1 is DFQATT and CDR2 is SNEGSKA (reference sequence). The CDR3 loop reads CSARVGASGNTIYF. The CDR3 DNA sequence: TGCAGTGCTAGAGTCGGAGCCTCGGGAAACACCATATATTTT.

The chain joins TRBV12-5 to TRBJ1-1, with a possible D match to TRBD1 (6 bases). CDR3 length equals 17 residues. V was trimmed by 7 bases and J by 4 bases, leaving 25 bases between them. CDR1 and CDR2 from the germline V gene are LGHNT and FRNRAP. The CDR3 sequence: CASATTSGEMWGTEAFF. CDR3 in DNA: TGTGCTAGTGCCACCACCTCAGGGGAGATGTGGGGCACTGAAGCTTTCTTT.